Listed below are T cell receptor beta chains from one sample, sequenced in a study of blood T cell repertoires in COVID-19. Produced via immunoSEQ multiplex PCR; TCRdb's table is partial and in-frame only. Here the sample spans more than 400,000 clones, approximately 90% being singletons. Sequencing was performed on PBMCs or T cells enriched from blood (not recorded which). Source of these receptors: a woman aged 18-29 years who had recovered from COVID-19. The CDR3 runs from the conserved cysteine through the conserved F or W. A D gene is named only where the DNA matches it firmly. Not every row has a clone size; where given, it reads once, few, many or a size class.

D gene: NA
V gene: TRBV21-1
clone size: NA
J gene: TRBJ2-3
CDR3 DNA: TGTGCCAGCAGCAAGAAAGTCAGTACCGATACGCAGTATTTT
CDR3 protein: CASSKKVSTDTQYF

D gene: TRBD1
V gene: TRBV4-1
clone size: NA
J gene: TRBJ1-2
CDR3 DNA: TGCGCCAGCAGCGCCGCTGGACAGGTCTATGGCTACACCTTC
CDR3 protein: CASSAAGQVYGYTF

D gene: NA
V gene: TRBV28
clone size: few
J gene: TRBJ1-1
CDR3 DNA: TGTGCCAGCAGTTTAGGCAGGGGCAGGGACACTGAAGCTTTCTTT
CDR3 protein: CASSLGRGRDTEAFF

D gene: NA
V gene: TRBV5-1
clone size: NA
J gene: TRBJ1-1
CDR3 DNA: TGCGCCAGCAGCTTGACCGGGGAGGAAGCTTTCTTT
CDR3 protein: CASSLTGEEAFF

D gene: TRBD1
V gene: TRBV18
clone size: NA
J gene: TRBJ1-2
CDR3 DNA: TGTGCCAGCTCACCAAATAGACAGGGGGTGGACTATGGCTACACCTTC
CDR3 protein: CASSPNRQGVDYGYTF

D gene: NA
V gene: TRBV7-2
clone size: NA
J gene: TRBJ2-3
CDR3 DNA: TGTGCCAGCAGCTTAGGAGAGTTGCACCCTAGCACAGATACGCAGTATTTT
CDR3 protein: CASSLGELHPSTDTQYF

D gene: NA
V gene: TRBV5-4
clone size: NA
J gene: TRBJ2-7
CDR3 DNA: TGTGCCAGCAGCTTTAAAGGGGCTGACGAGCAGTACTTC
CDR3 protein: CASSFKGADEQYF

D gene: NA
V gene: TRBV5-1
clone size: NA
J gene: TRBJ2-2
CDR3 DNA: TGCGCCAGCAACCCGGGTTCCTACACCGGGGAGCTGTTTTTT
CDR3 protein: CASNPGSYTGELFF

D gene: TRBD1
V gene: TRBV3-1/TRBV3-2
clone size: NA
J gene: TRBJ1-3
CDR3 DNA: TGTGCCAGCAGCCAAGATTACAGGGGCACCATATATTTT
CDR3 protein: CASSQDYRGTIYF

D gene: TRBD1
V gene: TRBV19
clone size: once
J gene: TRBJ1-1
CDR3 DNA: TGTGCCAGTAGGACAGGGATATTGAACACTGAAGCTTTCTTT
CDR3 protein: CASRTGILNTEAFF

D gene: NA
V gene: TRBV3-1/TRBV3-2
clone size: once
J gene: TRBJ2-1
CDR3 DNA: TGTGCCAGCAGCCAAGATTCCAGTGGGAGGGAGCAGTTCTTC
CDR3 protein: CASSQDSSGREQFF

D gene: NA
V gene: TRBV12-3/TRBV12-4
clone size: NA
J gene: TRBJ2-1
CDR3 DNA: TGTGCCAGCACTTTCAACAATGAGCAGTTCTTC
CDR3 protein: CASTFNNEQFF

D gene: TRBD1
V gene: TRBV7-9
clone size: NA
J gene: TRBJ2-2
CDR3 DNA: TGTGCCAGCAGCCCCTCCCCGGGACAGGGCACAGGGGAGCTGTTTTTT
CDR3 protein: CASSPSPGQGTGELFF

D gene: NA
V gene: TRBV2
clone size: NA
J gene: TRBJ2-7
CDR3 DNA: TGTGCCAGCAGTGTTGGAGGTTACGAGCAGTACTTC
CDR3 protein: CASSVGGYEQYF

D gene: TRBD2
V gene: TRBV2
clone size: NA
J gene: TRBJ2-3
CDR3 DNA: TGTGCCAGCAGCCCGACTAGCAGAAGATCAGATACGCAGTATTTT
CDR3 protein: CASSPTSRRSDTQYF

D gene: TRBD1
V gene: TRBV9
clone size: NA
J gene: TRBJ2-5
CDR3 DNA: TGTGCCAGCAGCGTAGCTTCCCAGGGGGCGGGAGAGACCCAGTACTTC
CDR3 protein: CASSVASQGAGETQYF

D gene: NA
V gene: TRBV5-1
clone size: NA
J gene: TRBJ2-2
CDR3 DNA: TGCGCCAGCAGCTTGTTATCAGGGAACACCGGGGAGCTGTTTTTT
CDR3 protein: CASSLLSGNTGELFF

D gene: TRBD1
V gene: TRBV11-2
clone size: NA
J gene: TRBJ1-2
CDR3 DNA: TGTGCCAGCAGCTTAGTGGGGGCGCAGGGGGACTATGGCTACACCTTC
CDR3 protein: CASSLVGAQGDYGYTF

D gene: NA
V gene: TRBV7-3
clone size: NA
J gene: TRBJ2-2
CDR3 DNA: TGTGCCAGCAGCCCCCCGGCGGGACCCAACACCGGGGAGCTGTTTTTT
CDR3 protein: CASSPPAGPNTGELFF

D gene: TRBD2
V gene: TRBV30
clone size: NA
J gene: TRBJ2-1
CDR3 DNA: TGTGCCTGGAGTCCAGGACTAGCGCCCTACAATGAGCAGTTCTTC
CDR3 protein: CAWSPGLAPYNEQFF

D gene: NA
V gene: TRBV28
clone size: NA
J gene: TRBJ1-6
CDR3 DNA: TGTGCCACGTTCCTGGGGAGGCTTAATTCACCCCTCCACTTT
CDR3 protein: CATFLGRLNSPLHF

D gene: NA
V gene: TRBV5-1
clone size: NA
J gene: TRBJ1-6
CDR3 DNA: TGCGCCAGCAGCTCTAACTTCGGCGGAACGGACAGAAATTCACCCCTCCACTTT
CDR3 protein: CASSSNFGGTDRNSPLHF

D gene: TRBD2
V gene: TRBV7-9
clone size: NA
J gene: TRBJ2-3
CDR3 DNA: TGTGCCAGCAGCTCTAGCGGGGGTTCTGATACGCAGTATTTT
CDR3 protein: CASSSSGGSDTQYF

D gene: TRBD2
V gene: TRBV7-2
clone size: NA
J gene: TRBJ2-5
CDR3 DNA: TGTGCCAGCAGCCAGCGGGGGGTAAGCCAAGAGACCCAGTACTTC
CDR3 protein: CASSQRGVSQETQYF

D gene: TRBD1
V gene: TRBV5-6
clone size: NA
J gene: TRBJ1-2
CDR3 DNA: TGTGCCAGCAGCTTGGGGACAGGCCCCTATGGCTACACCTTC
CDR3 protein: CASSLGTGPYGYTF

D gene: NA
V gene: TRBV4-1
clone size: NA
J gene: TRBJ2-3
CDR3 DNA: TGCGCCAGCAGCCAAGGTTCGGCACAGAGGGCAGATACGCAGTATTTT
CDR3 protein: CASSQGSAQRADTQYF

D gene: TRBD1
V gene: TRBV18
clone size: NA
J gene: TRBJ2-7
CDR3 DNA: TGTGCCAGCTCACCAGGGACAGGGGCAGCCTACGAGCAGTACTTC
CDR3 protein: CASSPGTGAAYEQYF

D gene: TRBD1
V gene: TRBV28
clone size: NA
J gene: TRBJ1-5
CDR3 DNA: TGTGCCAGCAGTTTCGGGACAGACTTCAATCAGCCCCAGCATTTT
CDR3 protein: CASSFGTDFNQPQHF

D gene: NA
V gene: TRBV2
clone size: NA
J gene: TRBJ1-5
CDR3 DNA: TGTGCCAGCAGTGACGAGGGCGGGGGTCAGCCCCAGCATTTT
CDR3 protein: CASSDEGGGQPQHF

D gene: NA
V gene: TRBV30
clone size: NA
J gene: TRBJ1-5
CDR3 DNA: TGTGCCTGGAGTCAGGGGCCTCATCAGCCCCAGCATTTT
CDR3 protein: CAWSQGPHQPQHF

D gene: NA
V gene: TRBV29-1
clone size: NA
J gene: TRBJ2-7
CDR3 DNA: TGCAGCGTTCTCCCTCGTCAAAGAGGGAGGATTACCTACGAGCAGTACTTC
CDR3 protein: CSVLPRQRGRITYEQYF

D gene: NA
V gene: TRBV5-1
clone size: once
J gene: TRBJ2-1
CDR3 DNA: TGCGCCAGCAGCTTGATTCGGGGGTGTTGGAATGAGCAGTTCTTC
CDR3 protein: CASSLIRGCWNEQFF

D gene: TRBD1
V gene: TRBV11-3
clone size: NA
J gene: TRBJ1-1
CDR3 DNA: TGTGCCAGCAGCCTACAGGGGCCGGGGACTGAAGCTTTCTTT
CDR3 protein: CASSLQGPGTEAFF

D gene: TRBD1
V gene: TRBV18
clone size: NA
J gene: TRBJ1-1
CDR3 DNA: TGTGCCAGCTCACCACCTGACAGGGGACCAACGACGCCAAGCACTGAAGCTTTCTTT
CDR3 protein: CASSPPDRGPTTPSTEAFF

D gene: NA
V gene: TRBV28
clone size: few
J gene: TRBJ1-5
CDR3 DNA: TGTGCCAGCGCACAGGGAACCCAGCCCCAGCATTTT
CDR3 protein: CASAQGTQPQHF

D gene: NA
V gene: TRBV7-6
clone size: NA
J gene: TRBJ1-6
CDR3 DNA: TGTGCCAGCAGCTTAGCGGGGGCAGATTCACCCCTCCACTTT
CDR3 protein: CASSLAGADSPLHF

D gene: NA
V gene: TRBV2
clone size: NA
J gene: TRBJ1-2
CDR3 DNA: TGTGCCAGCAGTGAAGCCAGAAAAGGGGTAGGGGGCTACACCTTC
CDR3 protein: CASSEARKGVGGYTF

D gene: NA
V gene: TRBV30
clone size: NA
J gene: TRBJ1-2
CDR3 DNA: TGTGCCTGGACCACTCTGGGACACCAGAACTATGGCTACACCTTC
CDR3 protein: CAWTTLGHQNYGYTF

D gene: TRBD1
V gene: TRBV28
clone size: NA
J gene: TRBJ2-1
CDR3 DNA: TGTGCCAGCAGCCCCCCGACAGGGTTAGGGAGATCGAATGAGCAGTTCTTC
CDR3 protein: CASSPPTGLGRSNEQFF

D gene: NA
V gene: TRBV3-1/TRBV3-2
clone size: NA
J gene: TRBJ1-5
CDR3 DNA: TGTGCCAGCAGCCAAGATGCGACAGGCAATCAGCCCCAGCATTTT
CDR3 protein: CASSQDATGNQPQHF

D gene: TRBD1
V gene: TRBV18
clone size: once
J gene: TRBJ1-1
CDR3 DNA: TGTGCCAGCTCACCACCCTTTGGACAGGGGAACACTGAAGCTTTCTTT
CDR3 protein: CASSPPFGQGNTEAFF

D gene: TRBD1
V gene: TRBV10-3
clone size: NA
J gene: TRBJ2-2
CDR3 DNA: TGTGCCATCAGTGCACAGGGGGCGGCCGGGGAGCTGTTTTTT
CDR3 protein: CAISAQGAAGELFF

D gene: NA
V gene: TRBV5-5
clone size: NA
J gene: TRBJ1-2
CDR3 DNA: TGTGCCAGCAGCTTGGAGGGCGGGGGCGGAGGCTATGGCTACACCTTC
CDR3 protein: CASSLEGGGGGYGYTF